This TCR beta chain was captured in a study of T-cell reconstitution after alpha-beta-depleted transplantation in children. The V gene end was trimmed by 2 bases and the J gene end by 2 bases; junction bases not matched to a gene: 6. Germline assignment: CDR1 GTSNPN and CDR2 SVGIG (reference sequence). CDR3 length equals 15 residues. The TCRbeta library incorporated unique molecular identifiers. TCRdb reprocessed the PCR reads via MiXCR and lists one record per CDR3 protein. Here the sample spans 500,000 or so distinct CDR3 sequences, about 33% being singletons. The TCR was taken from a human donor who donated a stem cell graft to a child with aplastic anemia. The chain couples TRBV30 to TRBJ2-5, with 9 bases fitting TRBD2. Sequenced material: PBMCs from the stem cell graft donor, taken from the stem cell graft. As DNA, the CDR3 is TGTGCCTGGAGTAGAAAGGCGGGAGGGCAAGAGACCCAGTACTTC. Translation: CAWSRKAGGQETQYF. Full variable domain (remainder filled in from reference TRBV30 and TRBJ2-5): SQTIHQWPATLVQPVGSPLSLECTVEGTSNPNLYWYRQAAGRGLQLLFYSVGIGQISSEVPQNLSASRPQDRQFILSSKKLLLSDSGFYLCAWSRKAGGQETQYFGPGTRLLVL.